The clone carrying this T cell receptor beta chain was detected only a few times. What it binds is unknown. This sample is part of a study of T-cell memory formation after mild COVID-19. Study outcomes and limitations: Clones from the second wave (peaking day 37) had unconfirmed SARS-CoV-2 specificity. Memory from before infection featured some responding clones, which suggests cross-reactive memory joined.

TCRdb re-analysed the 5' RACE reads in MiXCR, keeping a single row per CDR3 protein. Of approximately 250,000 distinct CDR3 sequences in the sample, about 16% are singletons; the top ten hold 2.1%. The sequenced material came from PBMCs or a T cell subset sorted from them (not recorded which). This clonotype originated in an adult woman who had mild COVID-19 (a few samples of this study predate the infection). Cell type and time point are not known.

The CDR3 sequence: CSVERQGPIKLFF. Here the CDR3 DNA reads TGCAGCGTTGAGCGACAGGGGCCCATAAAACTGTTTTTT. The V call is TRBV29-1, the J call TRBJ1-4; 8 bases line up with TRBD1. The CDR3 length is 13 residues. From germline, CDR1 is SQVTM and CDR2 ANQGSEA. V trimming: 3 bases; J trimming: 10 bases; junction bases outside the gene matches: 7.